The next 9 T cell receptor beta chains were all read from a single sample in a study of T cells in Graves' hyperthyroidism and ophthalmopathy. Amplified regions were TCR beta CDR3 sequences from RNA transcripts. Primed by the HTBI set, a first-round RT-PCR was run on the TCR CDR3. TCRdb independently ran MiXCR on the multiplex PCR reads; one entry per CDR3 protein. The sample consists of roughly 750,000 distinct CDR3 sequences, roughly 15% of them appearing once. Sample: blood. The receptors come from a man between 18 and 29 years old with Graves' hyperthyroidism.

The CDR3 nucleotides read TGCGCCAGCAGTGACGGACGGCCTTGGGACGAGCAGTACTTC. Amino acids: CASSDGRPWDEQYF. The rearrangement uses TRBV10-1 and TRBJ2-7; D not certain. There are 14 residues in the CDR3. V shed 3 bases and J shed 5 bases, with 14 bases lying between them. CDR1 is WNHNN and CDR2 is SYGVQD in the germline V gene (reference sequence).

The V gene is TRBV4-1, the J gene TRBJ2-1; 11 bases match TRBD2. The trim removed 1 base at V and 5 bases at J, leaving 4 bases unmatched. CDR1 is MGHRA, CDR2 YSYEKL, per germline. This CDR3 is 16 amino acids long. CDR3 sequence: CASSQGRGLADNEQFF. CDR3 nucleotides: TGCGCCAGCAGCCAAGGCCGGGGACTAGCGGACAATGAGCAGTTCTTC.

This clonotype turned up a few times. The gene calls are TRBV7-2 and TRBJ1-4, with TRBD1 identical over 10 bases. With V trimmed by 5 bases and J by 0 bases, 12 bases remained unmatched. The CDR3 is 19 amino acids. In germline, CDR1 is SGHTA, CDR2 FQGNSA. The CDR3 sequence: CASSSVLGQGTTTNEKLFF. The CDR3 nucleotides read TGTGCCAGCAGCAGCGTTTTGGGACAGGGGACTACAACTAATGAAAAACTGTTTTTT.

This clonotype was counted at least ten times. The chain links TRBV28 to TRBJ1-2; 11 bases match TRBD1. Germline V gene data show CDR1 as MDHEN and CDR2 as SYDVKM. The trim removed 6 bases at V and 4 bases at J, leaving 4 bases unmatched. There are 14 residues in the CDR3. For the CDR3, the DNA is TGTGCCAGCAGGCGGACAGGGGGCTCCTATGGCTACACCTTC. Protein product: CASRRTGGSYGYTF.

V usage is TRBV9 and J usage is TRBJ1-1; tentatively, D is TRBD1 (5 bases). CDR1 is SGDLS, CDR2 YYNGEE, per germline. There are 13 residues in the CDR3. V dropped 3 bases and J dropped 8 bases, with 14 bases sitting between them. The CDR3 sequence: CASSGDRRGEAFF. Here the CDR3 DNA reads TGTGCCAGCAGCGGAGACAGACGGGGGGAAGCTTTCTTT.

This clonotype showed up many times. The chain links TRBV28 to TRBJ2-1; 14 nucleotides match TRBD2. CDR1 and CDR2 from the germline V gene are MDHEN and SYDVKM. There are 16 residues in the CDR3. V dropped 5 bases and J dropped 4; count of bases not matched to a gene: 4. The CDR3 is CASSPGTSGSYNEQFF. DNA for the CDR3: TGTGCCAGCAGTCCGGGGACTAGCGGGAGTTACAATGAGCAGTTCTTC.

This chain uses TRBV28 with TRBJ2-3; TRBD1 might be the D (5 bases). CDR3 length: 12 amino acids. Germline-derived CDR1 and CDR2 are MDHEN and SYDVKM. V was trimmed by 6 bases and J by 6 bases, leaving 10 bases between them. CDR3 bases: TGTGCCAGCAGGGCAGGGATGGATACGCAGTATTTT. Residues: CASRAGMDTQYF.

This clonotype was counted a single time. The gene calls are TRBV19 and TRBJ1-1; TRBD1 matches 9 bases. The CDR3 extends over 14 amino acids. Germline V gives CDR1 LNHDA, CDR2 SQIVND (reference sequence). The V and J ends lost 5 bases and 11 bases, in that order; junction bases with no gene match: 12. In DNA, the CDR3 is TGTGCCAGTAGTCTGGACAGGGGATTCCGGATGGCTTTCTTT. Its protein is CASSLDRGFRMAFF.

This clonotype showed up many times. The chain is built from TRBV30 and TRBJ1-2, with 8 positions matching TRBD1. Germline CDR1 reads GTSNPN; CDR2 reads SVGIG (reference sequence). V lost 3 bases, J lost 3 bases, and 9 bases stayed unmatched. This CDR3 has 15 amino acids. CDR3 residues: CAWSTDRDAYYGYTF. CDR3 bases: TGTGCCTGGAGCACGGACAGGGATGCGTACTATGGCTACACCTTC.